This T cell receptor (delta chain) was identified in a study of Vδ1+ human thymocytes. Study-level findings and limits: Bulk data may be misread because of unexpected Vdelta2 sequences. Highly polyclonal TRG and TRD repertoires with Gaussian CDR3 length distributions appeared in thymus. Despite high sort purity, roughly 18% of thymic T cell receptor delta sequences were Vdelta2.

CDR1 TSWWSYY and CDR2 QGS come from the germline V gene. The CDR3 is 19 residues long. V dropped 0 bases and J dropped 2; count of bases not matched to a gene: 10. Notes on this clone: What it recognizes is unknown.

The template was reverse-transcribed extracted RNA. Pooled V-gene forward primers with one constant-region reverse primer generated the CDR3 amplicons by multiplex PCR. TCRdb processed the multiplex PCR reads again with the CATT caller. The data show about 50,000 delta-chain clones, with about 15% seen just once and over 0.35% held by the top ten. Thymocytes were sorted as CD3+ TCRVdelta1+ TCRVdelta2- after alphabeta T cell depletion. Vdelta1+ thymocyte sorts reached between roughly 96% and 99.6% purity. The chain links TRDV1 to TRDJ1; 12 bases agree with TRDD3. The clonotype comes from a girl under three years old who had congenital heart surgery. What was sequenced was Vdelta1+ gamma-delta thymocytes from the thymus. Specified subset: FACS-sorted CD3+ TCRalphabeta- TCRVdelta1+ TCRVdelta2- thymocytes. The DNA for the CDR3 is TGTGCTCTTGGGGAACTTCGGGTTACTGGGGGATACCGGACCGATAAACTCATCTTT. Translation: CALGELRVTGGYRTDKLIF.